These T cell receptor beta chains were read from a single sample in a study of blood T cell repertoires in COVID-19. Method: immunoSEQ multiplex PCR; TCRdb's copy keeps in-frame clones and lacks some. The sample holds roughly 60,000 clones, roughly 90% seen once. Sequenced: peripheral blood. The receptors were gathered from a human donor with acute or convalescent COVID-19. The donor label of this sample is uncertain. Both conserved end residues are trimmed from each CDR3. The D gene is left open where the match is weak. Rows give clone size only sometimes, using once, few, many, or a class for an expanded clone.

clone_size: few
d_call: -
j_call: TRBJ2-4
cdr3_length: 15
v_call: TRBV2
cdr3_aa: ASTQDTGAGGKNIQY

clone_size: -
d_call: TRBD1
j_call: TRBJ1-1
cdr3_length: 15
v_call: TRBV6-6
cdr3_aa: ASSRLLGTASNTEAF

clone_size: -
d_call: -
j_call: TRBJ2-2
cdr3_length: 13
v_call: TRBV9
cdr3_aa: ASSVGQANTGELF

clone_size: -
d_call: -
j_call: TRBJ1-2
cdr3_length: 12
v_call: TRBV5-1
cdr3_aa: ASSLYAGMGGYT

clone_size: -
d_call: TRBD1
j_call: TRBJ1-2
cdr3_length: 12
v_call: TRBV6-6
cdr3_aa: ASSYTGQGDGYT

clone_size: -
d_call: -
j_call: TRBJ2-3
cdr3_length: 15
v_call: TRBV5-4
cdr3_aa: ASSLAGSGGSTDTQY

clone_size: once
d_call: -
j_call: TRBJ2-3
cdr3_length: 13
v_call: TRBV6-6
cdr3_aa: ASSYEGRTTDTQY

clone_size: -
d_call: TRBD1
j_call: TRBJ1-1
cdr3_length: 12
v_call: TRBV29-1
cdr3_aa: SVGPGQGVGKAF

clone_size: -
d_call: -
j_call: TRBJ2-7
cdr3_length: 11
v_call: TRBV14
cdr3_aa: ASSPRGNHEQY

clone_size: -
d_call: -
j_call: TRBJ1-2
cdr3_length: 11
v_call: TRBV30
cdr3_aa: AWSAMRGYGYT

clone_size: -
d_call: -
j_call: TRBJ1-1
cdr3_length: 12
v_call: TRBV5-8
cdr3_aa: ASRDLQGYTEAF

clone_size: -
d_call: -
j_call: TRBJ2-5
cdr3_length: 11
v_call: TRBV24-1
cdr3_aa: ATSDSYRETQY

clone_size: -
d_call: -
j_call: TRBJ2-3
cdr3_length: 11
v_call: TRBV11-2
cdr3_aa: ASSLGTGTGQY

clone_size: -
d_call: -
j_call: TRBJ1-5
cdr3_length: 13
v_call: TRBV27
cdr3_aa: ASGNRARGNQPQH

clone_size: -
d_call: -
j_call: TRBJ1-6
cdr3_length: 10
v_call: TRBV5-1
cdr3_aa: ASSSTDSPLH

clone_size: -
d_call: -
j_call: TRBJ2-7
cdr3_length: 12
v_call: TRBV27
cdr3_aa: ASSAARASYEQY

clone_size: few
d_call: -
j_call: TRBJ2-3
cdr3_length: 11
v_call: TRBV7-8
cdr3_aa: ASSLFPPNTQY

clone_size: -
d_call: -
j_call: TRBJ2-1
cdr3_length: 12
v_call: TRBV19
cdr3_aa: ASSAGQLNNEQF

clone_size: once
d_call: TRBD1
j_call: TRBJ2-7
cdr3_length: 13
v_call: TRBV28
cdr3_aa: ASSLRGQNIYEQY

clone_size: -
d_call: -
j_call: TRBJ1-4
cdr3_length: 13
v_call: TRBV25-1
cdr3_aa: ASSAPRATNEKLF

clone_size: -
d_call: TRBD2
j_call: TRBJ2-5
cdr3_length: 13
v_call: TRBV7-2
cdr3_aa: ASSLTSGNQETQY

clone_size: -
d_call: TRBD1
j_call: TRBJ1-4
cdr3_length: 12
v_call: TRBV30
cdr3_aa: AWASGQLNEKLF

clone_size: -
d_call: -
j_call: TRBJ1-1
cdr3_length: 13
v_call: TRBV3-1/TRBV3-2
cdr3_aa: ASSYIGGRLTEAF

clone_size: -
d_call: TRBD1
j_call: TRBJ1-6
cdr3_length: 13
v_call: TRBV6-5
cdr3_aa: ASSDGTGLNSPLH

clone_size: -
d_call: -
j_call: TRBJ1-2
cdr3_length: 10
v_call: TRBV6-6
cdr3_aa: ASVKQGAGYT

clone_size: -
d_call: -
j_call: TRBJ2-3
cdr3_length: 13
v_call: TRBV2
cdr3_aa: ASTFEGGGTDTQY

clone_size: few
d_call: -
j_call: TRBJ1-1
cdr3_length: 11
v_call: TRBV6-5
cdr3_aa: ASSPTGRPEAF

clone_size: -
d_call: TRBD1
j_call: TRBJ1-2
cdr3_length: 14
v_call: TRBV4-2
cdr3_aa: ASSQALGQGSYGYT

clone_size: -
d_call: -
j_call: TRBJ1-5
cdr3_length: 13
v_call: TRBV6-5
cdr3_aa: ASTVTGYSNQPQH

clone_size: -
d_call: -
j_call: TRBJ1-5
cdr3_length: 11
v_call: TRBV6-5
cdr3_aa: ASTLEGVKPQH

clone_size: -
d_call: TRBD2
j_call: TRBJ2-1
cdr3_length: 13
v_call: TRBV6-4
cdr3_aa: ASSDSGLALNEQF

clone_size: once
d_call: TRBD1
j_call: TRBJ1-1
cdr3_length: 14
v_call: TRBV9
cdr3_aa: ASSVGESRTGGETF

clone_size: -
d_call: -
j_call: TRBJ1-3
cdr3_length: 13
v_call: TRBV10-3
cdr3_aa: AISESAGFGNTIY

clone_size: once
d_call: -
j_call: TRBJ1-5
cdr3_length: 11
v_call: TRBV6-5
cdr3_aa: ASVQVYNQPQH